This TCR beta chain appears in the sequencing data of a study of blood T cell repertoires in COVID-19. Study-wide background: From the United States, Italy and Spain came samples of acute and convalescent COVID-19. T cells, B-cell-depleted T cells, or PBMCs supplied cDNA or gDNA.

This CDR3 has 15 residues. CDR1 and CDR2 from the germline V gene are MDHEN and SYDVKM. V was clipped by 1 base and J by 15 bases, with 22 bases between them. In the study's own analysis: From reference gene primer amplification, estimates of nucleated cell counts were derived. Using immunoSEQ multiplex PCR, the repertoire was profiled, and TCRdb retains in-frame clones only, with some absent. That table furnishes V, J and clone size, whereas the DNA furnished D and trimming. Here the sample spans about 73,000 clones, about four fifths being singletons. This clone was found once. Material for sequencing was peripheral blood. The TCR was taken from a woman in her sixties or seventies with acute or convalescent COVID-19. The V and J genes are TRBV28 and TRBJ2-1; D perhaps matches TRBD1 (5 bases). The DNA for the CDR3 is TGTGCCAGCAGTTTATTGCCCGCTGGACAATCAAGGGGGTTCTTC. It is translated as CASSLLPAGQSRGFF.